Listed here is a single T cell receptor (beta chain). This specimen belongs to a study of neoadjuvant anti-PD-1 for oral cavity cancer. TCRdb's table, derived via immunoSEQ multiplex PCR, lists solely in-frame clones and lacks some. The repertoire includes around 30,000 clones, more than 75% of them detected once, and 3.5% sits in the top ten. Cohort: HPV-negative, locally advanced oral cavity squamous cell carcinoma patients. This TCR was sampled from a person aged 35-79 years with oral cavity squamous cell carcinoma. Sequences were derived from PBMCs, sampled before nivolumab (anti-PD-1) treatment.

CDR3 DNA sequence: TGCGCCAGCAGCTTTCCTAGCGGGGGTGCTACCTACGAGCAGTACTTC. This codes for CASSFPSGGATYEQYF. The V and J genes are TRBV5-1 and TRBJ2-7, with TRBD2 matching 10 bases. This CDR3 has 16 amino acids. Germline V gene data show CDR1 as SGHRS and CDR2 as YFSETQ. V shed 2 bases and J 2 bases; nucleotides not matched to a gene: 7.